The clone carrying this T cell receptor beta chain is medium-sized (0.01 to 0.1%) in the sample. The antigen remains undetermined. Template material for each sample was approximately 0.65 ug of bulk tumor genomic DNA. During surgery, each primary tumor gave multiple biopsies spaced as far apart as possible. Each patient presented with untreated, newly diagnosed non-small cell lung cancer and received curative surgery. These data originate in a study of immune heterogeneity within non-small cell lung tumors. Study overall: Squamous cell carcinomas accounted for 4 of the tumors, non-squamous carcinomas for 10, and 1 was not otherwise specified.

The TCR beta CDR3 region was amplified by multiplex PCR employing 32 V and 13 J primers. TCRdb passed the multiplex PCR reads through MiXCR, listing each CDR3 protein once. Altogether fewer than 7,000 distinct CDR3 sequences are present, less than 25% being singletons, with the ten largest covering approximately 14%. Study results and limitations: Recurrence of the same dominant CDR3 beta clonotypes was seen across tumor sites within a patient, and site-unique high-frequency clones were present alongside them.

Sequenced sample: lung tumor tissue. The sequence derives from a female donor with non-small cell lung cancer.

Here the CDR3 DNA reads TGTGCCAGCAGGCCTAGCGGGGGCACCGGGGAGCTGTTTTTT. Its translation is CASRPSGGTGELFF. This chain joins TRBV6-1 and TRBJ2-2, with 10 bases fitting TRBD2. V lost 6 bases to trimming and J lost 4 bases; unmatched junction nucleotides: 2. Germline CDR1 is MNHNS and CDR2 is SASEGT. There are 14 residues in the CDR3.